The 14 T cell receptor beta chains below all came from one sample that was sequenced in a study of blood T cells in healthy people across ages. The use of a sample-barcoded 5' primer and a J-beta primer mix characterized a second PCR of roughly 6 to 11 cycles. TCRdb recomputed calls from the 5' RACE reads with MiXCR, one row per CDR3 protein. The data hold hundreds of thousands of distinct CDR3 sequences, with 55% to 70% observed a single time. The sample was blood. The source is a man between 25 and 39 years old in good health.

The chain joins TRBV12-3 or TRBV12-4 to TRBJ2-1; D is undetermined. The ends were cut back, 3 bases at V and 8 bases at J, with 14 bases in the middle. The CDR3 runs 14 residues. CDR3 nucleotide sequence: TGTGCCAGCAGTTTGGGATCACTATGGGATGAGCAGTTCTTC. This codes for CASSLGSLWDEQFF.

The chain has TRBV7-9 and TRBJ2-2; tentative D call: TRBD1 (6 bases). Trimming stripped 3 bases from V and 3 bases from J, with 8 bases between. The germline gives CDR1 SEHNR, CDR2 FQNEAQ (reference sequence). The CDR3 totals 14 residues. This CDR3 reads CASSFNRDTGELFF. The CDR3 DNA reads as TGTGCCAGCAGCTTCAACAGGGACACCGGGGAGCTGTTTTTT.

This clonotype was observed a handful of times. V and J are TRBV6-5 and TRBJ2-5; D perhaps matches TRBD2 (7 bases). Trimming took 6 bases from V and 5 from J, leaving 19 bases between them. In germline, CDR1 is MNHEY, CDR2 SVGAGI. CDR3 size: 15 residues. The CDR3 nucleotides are TGTGCCAGCAGGCCACGTGGAGGGGGGGCCGAGACCCAGTACTTC. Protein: CASRPRGGGAETQYF.

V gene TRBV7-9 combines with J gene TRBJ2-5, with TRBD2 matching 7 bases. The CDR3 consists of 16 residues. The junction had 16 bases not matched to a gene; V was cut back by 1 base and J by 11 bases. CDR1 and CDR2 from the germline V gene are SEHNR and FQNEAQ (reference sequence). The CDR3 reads CASSLGEGGWQNEQYF. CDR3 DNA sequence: TGTGCCAGCAGCTTAGGGGAGGGAGGTTGGCAGAATGAGCAGTACTTC.

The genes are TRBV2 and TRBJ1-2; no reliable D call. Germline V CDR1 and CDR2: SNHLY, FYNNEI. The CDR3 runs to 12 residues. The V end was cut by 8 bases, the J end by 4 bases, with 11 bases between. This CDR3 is CASRPVGYGYTF. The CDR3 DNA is TGTGCCAGCCGCCCAGTCGGCTATGGCTACACCTTC.

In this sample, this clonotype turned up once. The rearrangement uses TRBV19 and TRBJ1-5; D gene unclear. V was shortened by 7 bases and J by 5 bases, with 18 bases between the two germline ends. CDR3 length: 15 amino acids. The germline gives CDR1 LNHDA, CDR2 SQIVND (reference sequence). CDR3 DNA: TGTGCCAGTACTCCGTCGGGATCAGGATATCAGCCCCAGCATTTT. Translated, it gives CASTPSGSGYQPQHF.

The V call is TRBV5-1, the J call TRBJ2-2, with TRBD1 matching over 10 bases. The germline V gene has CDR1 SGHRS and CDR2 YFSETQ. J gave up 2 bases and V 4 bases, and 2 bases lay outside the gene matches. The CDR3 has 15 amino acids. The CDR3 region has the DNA TGCGCCAGCAGCCGGGACAGGGGTAACACCGGGGAGCTGTTTTTT. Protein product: CASSRDRGNTGELFF.

The CDR3 spells CASSSFGGAVRPDTQYF. CDR3 in DNA: TGTGCCAGCAGCTCGTTCGGGGGGGCTGTCCGCCCAGATACGCAGTATTTT. This chain links TRBV13 with TRBJ2-3; 8 bases map to TRBD2. The germline V gene has CDR1 PRHDT and CDR2 FYEKMQ (reference sequence). The CDR3 extends over 17 amino acids. Losses at the gene ends were 4 bases for V and 4 bases for J; bases not matched to a gene: 13.

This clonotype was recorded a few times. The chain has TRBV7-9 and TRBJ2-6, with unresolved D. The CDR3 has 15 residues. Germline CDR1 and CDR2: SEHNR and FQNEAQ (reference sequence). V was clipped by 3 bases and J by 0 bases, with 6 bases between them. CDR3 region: CASSFPPSGANVLTF. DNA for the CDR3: TGTGCCAGCAGCTTTCCTCCCTCTGGGGCCAACGTCCTGACTTTC.

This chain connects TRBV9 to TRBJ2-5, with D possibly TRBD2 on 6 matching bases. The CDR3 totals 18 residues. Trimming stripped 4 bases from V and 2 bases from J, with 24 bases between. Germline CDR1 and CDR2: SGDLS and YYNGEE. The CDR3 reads CASSPRRRGVPTQETQYF. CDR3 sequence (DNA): TGTGCCAGCAGCCCACGGCGGAGGGGAGTTCCTACACAAGAGACCCAGTACTTC.

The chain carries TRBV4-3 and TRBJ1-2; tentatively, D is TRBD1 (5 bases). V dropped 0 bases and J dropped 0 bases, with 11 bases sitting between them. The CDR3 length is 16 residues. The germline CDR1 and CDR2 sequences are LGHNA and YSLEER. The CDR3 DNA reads TGCGCCAGCAGCCAAGAGCAGGGAACCGCTAACTATGGCTACACCTTC. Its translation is CASSQEQGTANYGYTF.

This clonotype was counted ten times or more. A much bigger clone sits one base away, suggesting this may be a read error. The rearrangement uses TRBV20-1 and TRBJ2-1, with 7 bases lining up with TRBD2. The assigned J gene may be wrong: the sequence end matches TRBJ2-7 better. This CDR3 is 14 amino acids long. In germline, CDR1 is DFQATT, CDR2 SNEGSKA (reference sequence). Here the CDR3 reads CSAPGTIIYNEQYF. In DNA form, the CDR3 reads TGCAGTGCCCCCGGGACTATCATCTACAATGAGCAGTACTTC.

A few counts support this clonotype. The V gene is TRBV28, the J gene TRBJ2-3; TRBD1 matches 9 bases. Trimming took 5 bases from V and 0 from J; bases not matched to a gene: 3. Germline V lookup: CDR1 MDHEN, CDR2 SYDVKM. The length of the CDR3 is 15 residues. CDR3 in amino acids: CASSTDRGSTDTQYF. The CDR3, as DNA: TGTGCCAGCAGTACGGACAGGGGTAGCACAGATACGCAGTATTTT.

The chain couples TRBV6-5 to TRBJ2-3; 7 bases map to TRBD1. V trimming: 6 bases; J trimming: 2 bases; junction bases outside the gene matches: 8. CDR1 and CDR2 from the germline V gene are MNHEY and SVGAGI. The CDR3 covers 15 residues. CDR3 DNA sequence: TGTGCCAGCAGCCCGACAGGGTTTGACACAGATACGCAGTATTTT. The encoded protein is CASSPTGFDTDTQYF.